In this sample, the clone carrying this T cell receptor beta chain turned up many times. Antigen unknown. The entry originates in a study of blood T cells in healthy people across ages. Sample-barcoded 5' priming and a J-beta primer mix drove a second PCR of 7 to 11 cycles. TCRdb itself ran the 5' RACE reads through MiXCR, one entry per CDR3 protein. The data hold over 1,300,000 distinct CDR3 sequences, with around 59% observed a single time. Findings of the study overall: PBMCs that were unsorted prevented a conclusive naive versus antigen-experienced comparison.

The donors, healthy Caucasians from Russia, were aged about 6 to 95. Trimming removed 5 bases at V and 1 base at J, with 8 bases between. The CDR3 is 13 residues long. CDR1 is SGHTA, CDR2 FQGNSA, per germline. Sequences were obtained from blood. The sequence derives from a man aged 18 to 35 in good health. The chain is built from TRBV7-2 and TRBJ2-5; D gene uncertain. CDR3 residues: CASSLGPQETQYF. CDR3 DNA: TGTGCCAGCAGCCTTGGGCCCCAAGAGACCCAGTACTTC.